Listed below are T cell receptor beta chains from one sample, sequenced in a study of blood T cell repertoires in COVID-19. Sequencing was performed with immunoSEQ multiplex PCR; in TCRdb, only in-frame clones are kept and a portion is missing. The sample lists roughly 160,000 clones, over 75% occurring once. The specimen was PBMCs or T cells enriched from blood (not recorded which). The receptor source for this set is a woman in her thirties or forties with acute COVID-19. Both conserved end residues are part of each CDR3. D genes are given only for firm matches. Size is omitted from some rows. Given values are once, few, many or a class for expanded clones.

J gene,D gene,clone size,CDR3 length,V gene,CDR3 protein,CDR3 DNA
TRBJ1-2,TRBD1,.,14,TRBV6-6,CASSYTGAGYGYTF,TGTGCCAGCAGTTACACAGGGGCCGGCTATGGCTACACCTTC
TRBJ2-1,TRBD2,.,14,TRBV6-6,CATQLAGTYNEQFF,TGTGCCACTCAACTAGCGGGAACCTACAATGAGCAGTTCTTC
TRBJ2-3,TRBD2,.,15,TRBV30,CAWSPLTAGVYTQYF,TGTGCCTGGAGTCCTCTAACTGCGGGAGTTTATACGCAGTATTTT
TRBJ2-3,.,.,14,TRBV3-1/TRBV3-2,CASSQGKRGDTQYF,TGTGCCAGCAGCCAAGGAAAGCGTGGAGATACGCAGTATTTT
TRBJ1-1,.,few,16,TRBV10-3,CAISEDRRGLNTEAFF,TGTGCCATCAGTGAGGACAGGCGAGGGCTGAACACTGAAGCTTTCTTT
TRBJ1-6,TRBD1,.,16,TRBV6-5,CASSYYRGEKDSPLHF,TGTGCCAGCAGTTATTACAGGGGCGAGAAGGATTCACCCCTCCACTTT
TRBJ1-5,TRBD1,many,14,TRBV19,CASRGTGDNQPQHF,TGTGCCAGTAGGGGGACAGGGGACAATCAGCCCCAGCATTTT
TRBJ2-7,.,.,13,TRBV10-3,CAISNSTTYEQYF,TGTGCCATCAGTAACTCCACGACCTACGAGCAGTACTTC
TRBJ1-1,.,.,11,TRBV19,CASLQDTEAFF,TGTGCCAGTCTACAGGACACTGAAGCTTTCTTT
TRBJ2-6,.,.,16,TRBV7-2,CASSSTLATGANVLTF,TGTGCCAGCAGCTCAACTCTAGCGACTGGGGCCAACGTCCTGACTTTC
TRBJ2-3,TRBD2,.,19,TRBV7-3,CASSPSLAGIVWSTDTQYF,TGTGCCAGCAGCCCTTCCCTAGCGGGAATCGTTTGGAGCACAGATACGCAGTATTTT
TRBJ2-7,TRBD2,.,15,TRBV5-1,CASSLEPGGAYEQYF,TGCGCCAGCAGCTTGGAACCGGGAGGGGCCTACGAGCAGTACTTC
TRBJ2-5,TRBD2,.,18,TRBV2,CASSEAWTSGSLGETQYF,TGTGCCAGCAGTGAAGCTTGGACTAGCGGGAGTCTGGGAGAGACCCAGTACTTC
TRBJ1-2,TRBD1,.,14,TRBV28,CASSLTGFNYGYTF,TGTGCCAGCAGTTTGACAGGGTTTAACTATGGCTACACCTTC
TRBJ2-2,TRBD1,few,15,TRBV27,CASSRQGGNTGELFF,TGTGCCAGCAGTCGACAGGGGGGGAACACCGGGGAGCTGTTTTTT
TRBJ1-5,.,.,15,TRBV11-2,CASSLRSAGNQPQHF,TGTGCCAGCAGCTTAAGGAGTGCTGGCAATCAGCCCCAGCATTTT
TRBJ1-2,.,.,14,TRBV29-1,CSVEEDSKHYGYTF,TGCAGCGTTGAAGAGGACAGTAAGCACTATGGCTACACCTTC
TRBJ1-2,.,.,12,TRBV19,CATRDIGLGYTF,TGTGCCACCCGGGACATTGGGCTTGGCTACACCTTC
TRBJ2-3,TRBD2,.,17,TRBV5-1,CASSLGLREYGTDTQYF,TGCGCCAGCAGCTTGGGTTTGCGGGAGTACGGCACAGATACGCAGTATTTT
TRBJ2-4,TRBD1,.,16,TRBV18,CASSRQNDRVANIQYF,TGTGCCAGCTCCCGACAAAACGACAGGGTCGCGAACATTCAGTACTTC
TRBJ1-3,.,.,12,TRBV30,CAWGALGNTIYF,TGTGCCTGGGGGGCCTTGGGAAACACCATATATTTT
TRBJ2-4,.,.,15,TRBV25-1,CASSGRDLAKNIQYF,TGTGCCAGCAGTGGGCGGGATCTAGCCAAAAACATTCAGTACTTC
TRBJ2-7,TRBD1,.,15,TRBV19,CASSVTPGQGGKQYF,TGTGCCAGTAGTGTCACCCCGGGACAGGGCGGGAAGCAGTACTTC
TRBJ2-7,.,.,14,TRBV4-1,CASSQGLALREQYF,TGCGCCAGCAGCCAAGGGCTAGCCCTGAGGGAGCAGTACTTC
TRBJ2-1,TRBD2,.,15,TRBV27,CASAPGVAGYNEQFF,TGTGCCAGCGCACCGGGAGTAGCGGGATACAATGAGCAGTTCTTC
TRBJ2-2,TRBD2,.,18,TRBV11-3,CASSLDLSGRADTGELFF,TGTGCCAGCAGCTTAGATCTTAGCGGGAGGGCCGATACCGGGGAGCTGTTTTTT
TRBJ2-7,TRBD1,.,15,TRBV18,CASSPTGTGGYEQYF,TGTGCCAGCTCACCAACCGGGACAGGTGGCTACGAGCAGTACTTC
TRBJ2-5,.,.,13,TRBV19,CASRPNGVETQYF,TGTGCCAGTAGACCGAACGGGGTAGAGACCCAGTACTTC
TRBJ2-1,TRBD1,.,16,TRBV7-6,CASSNGGQGAYNEQFF,TGTGCCAGCAGCAACGGAGGACAGGGGGCCTACAATGAGCAGTTCTTC
TRBJ2-1,TRBD2,.,15,TRBV6-5,CASSLSGSSYNEQFF,TGTGCCAGCAGTCTAAGCGGGAGCTCCTACAATGAGCAGTTCTTC
TRBJ2-1,TRBD1,.,13,TRBV24-1,CATGTGAINEQFF,TGTGCCACCGGGACAGGGGCTATCAATGAGCAGTTCTTC
TRBJ2-3,TRBD1,.,19,TRBV7-9,CASSQANLIGQGSTDTQYF,TGTGCCAGCAGCCAAGCCAACCTGATCGGACAGGGTAGCACAGATACGCAGTATTTT
TRBJ2-5,TRBD2,.,14,TRBV7-9,CASSSPGLWETQYF,TGTGCCAGCAGCTCACCGGGACTATGGGAGACCCAGTACTTC
TRBJ1-1,TRBD1,.,14,TRBV11-2,CASSVQGANTEAFF,TGTGCCAGCAGCGTACAGGGGGCGAACACTGAAGCTTTCTTT
TRBJ2-2,.,.,14,TRBV7-9,CASSLEVAAGELFF,TGTGCCAGCAGCTTAGAAGTAGCGGCCGGGGAGCTGTTTTTT
TRBJ1-2,.,.,13,TRBV6-1,CASLPEPIYGYTF,TGTGCCAGCCTCCCCGAGCCTATTTATGGCTACACCTTC
TRBJ2-3,.,.,12,TRBV30,CAWGTSGDTQYF,TGTGCCTGGGGGACATCGGGGGATACGCAGTATTTT
TRBJ1-1,.,.,13,TRBV19,CASSTSTETEAFF,TGTGCCAGTAGTACGTCGACAGAAACTGAAGCTTTCTTT
TRBJ2-2,TRBD2,.,14,TRBV7-2,CASSSGLATGELFF,TGTGCCAGCAGCTCCGGACTAGCCACCGGGGAGCTGTTTTTT
TRBJ1-3,.,many,13,TRBV30,CAWGQGSGNTIYF,TGTGCCTGGGGCCAGGGATCTGGAAACACCATATATTTT
TRBJ2-1,TRBD2,.,15,TRBV5-4,CASSSAQREFNEQFF,TGTGCCAGCAGCTCCGCTCAGCGGGAGTTCAATGAGCAGTTCTTC
TRBJ2-1,.,.,15,TRBV3-1/TRBV3-2,CASSQEGTYNNEQFF,TGTGCCAGCAGCCAAGAGGGGACTTATAACAATGAGCAGTTCTTC
TRBJ2-1,TRBD2,.,13,TRBV28,CASSPPGGPWQFF,TGTGCCAGCAGTCCTCCGGGGGGGCCCTGGCAGTTCTTC
TRBJ1-1,.,.,13,TRBV7-3,CASSLAQGTEAFF,TGTGCCAGCAGCTTAGCCCAGGGAACTGAAGCTTTCTTT
TRBJ2-2,TRBD2,.,16,TRBV5-6,CASSVLAGGYTGELFF,TGTGCCAGCAGCGTCCTAGCGGGAGGGTACACCGGGGAGCTGTTTTTT
TRBJ1-1,.,.,13,TRBV27,CASIGNRNTEAFF,TGTGCCAGCATCGGGAACCGGAACACTGAAGCTTTCTTT
TRBJ1-2,TRBD1,.,15,TRBV2,CASSPTGTGGGGYTF,TGTGCCAGCAGTCCAACCGGGACAGGGGGCGGTGGCTACACCTTC
TRBJ2-7,TRBD1,.,14,TRBV19,CASSPGTASYEQYF,TGTGCCAGTAGTCCCGGGACAGCCTCCTACGAGCAGTACTTC
TRBJ2-5,.,.,14,TRBV12-2,CASRLPPRLETQYF,TGTGCAAGTCGCTTACCTCCTAGGTTAGAGACCCAGTACTTC
TRBJ1-1,.,.,14,TRBV28,CASSPKAGNTEAFF,TGTGCCAGCAGTCCCAAGGCGGGGAACACTGAAGCTTTCTTT
TRBJ2-6,TRBD2,.,18,TRBV11-2,CASGTSGSLTSGANVLTF,TGTGCCAGCGGGACTAGCGGGTCTCTCACCTCTGGGGCCAACGTCCTGACTTTC
TRBJ2-2,TRBD1,.,16,TRBV19,CASSIPRTGGTGELFF,TGTGCCAGTAGTATCCCCCGGACAGGGGGAACCGGGGAGCTGTTTTTT
TRBJ1-1,TRBD1,.,16,TRBV18,CASSLNLQGMNTEAFF,TGTGCCAGCTCACTAAACCTACAGGGGATGAACACTGAAGCTTTCTTT
TRBJ1-5,TRBD1,.,15,TRBV18,CASSPVPGTGQPQHF,TGTGCCAGCTCACCGGTACCGGGGACAGGACAGCCCCAGCATTTT
TRBJ2-7,.,.,14,TRBV19,CASSPGQYTYEQYF,TGTGCCAGTAGTCCAGGACAGTATACCTACGAGCAGTACTTC
TRBJ2-1,.,.,14,TRBV20-1,CSASHTDSYNEQFF,TGCAGTGCTAGTCATACAGATTCCTACAATGAGCAGTTCTTC
TRBJ1-3,.,.,16,TRBV7-9,CASSLRQESSGNTIYF,TGTGCCAGCAGCCTAAGACAGGAATCCTCTGGAAACACCATATATTTT
TRBJ1-2,TRBD1,many,16,TRBV19,CASSIGPGTGNYGYTF,TGTGCCAGTAGTATAGGACCGGGGACAGGGAACTATGGCTACACCTTC
TRBJ1-2,.,.,14,TRBV6-5,CASTPWGESYGYTF,TGTGCCAGCACCCCCTGGGGGGAGTCCTATGGCTACACCTTC
TRBJ2-2,.,many,14,TRBV5-6,CASTIPSGDGELFF,TGTGCCAGCACCATACCCTCCGGTGACGGGGAGCTGTTTTTT